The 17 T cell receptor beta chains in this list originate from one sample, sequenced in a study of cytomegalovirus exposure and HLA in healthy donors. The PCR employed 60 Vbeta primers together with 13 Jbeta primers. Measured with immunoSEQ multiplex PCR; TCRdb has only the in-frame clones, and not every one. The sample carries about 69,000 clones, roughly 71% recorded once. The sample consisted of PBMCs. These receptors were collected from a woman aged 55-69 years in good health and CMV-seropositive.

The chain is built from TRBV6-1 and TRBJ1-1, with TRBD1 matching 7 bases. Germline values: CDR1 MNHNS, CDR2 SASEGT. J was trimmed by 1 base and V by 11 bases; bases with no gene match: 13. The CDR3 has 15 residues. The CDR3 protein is CAGQGDNGWNTEAFF. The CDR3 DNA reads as TGTGCCGGGCAGGGGGATAATGGATGGAACACTGAAGCTTTCTTT.

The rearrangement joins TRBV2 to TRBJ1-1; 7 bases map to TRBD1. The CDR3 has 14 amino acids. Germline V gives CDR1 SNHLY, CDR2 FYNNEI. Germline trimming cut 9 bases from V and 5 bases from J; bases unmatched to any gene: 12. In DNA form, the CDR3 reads TGTGCCAGTGGTCCAACGACAGGGCGGACTGAAGCTTTCTTT. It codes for CASGPTTGRTEAFF.

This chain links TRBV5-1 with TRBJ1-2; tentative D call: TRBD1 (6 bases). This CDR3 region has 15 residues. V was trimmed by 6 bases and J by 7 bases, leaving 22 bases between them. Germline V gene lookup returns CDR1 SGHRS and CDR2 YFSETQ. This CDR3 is CASTPAGGQGFGYTF. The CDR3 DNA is TGCGCCAGCACACCCGCGGGGGGGCAGGGATTTGGCTACACCTTC.

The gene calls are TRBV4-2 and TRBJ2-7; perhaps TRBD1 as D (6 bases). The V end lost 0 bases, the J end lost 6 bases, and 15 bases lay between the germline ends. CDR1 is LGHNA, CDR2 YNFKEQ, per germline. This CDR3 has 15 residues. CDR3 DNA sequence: TGTGCCAGCAGCCAAGAAGCGACAGGTCTTGGCGAGCAGTACTTC. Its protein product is CASSQEATGLGEQYF.

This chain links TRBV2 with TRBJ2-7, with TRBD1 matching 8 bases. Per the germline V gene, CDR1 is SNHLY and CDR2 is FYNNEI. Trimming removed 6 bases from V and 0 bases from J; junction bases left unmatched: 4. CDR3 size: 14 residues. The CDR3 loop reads CASRGQGSSYEQYF. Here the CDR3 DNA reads TGTGCCAGCAGAGGACAGGGTAGCTCCTACGAGCAGTACTTC. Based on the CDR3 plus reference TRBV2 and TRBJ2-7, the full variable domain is EPEVTQTPSHQVTQMGQEVILRCVPISNHLYFYWYRQILGQKVEFLVSFYNNEISEKSEIFDDQFSVERPDGSNFTLKIRSTKLEDSAMYFCASRGQGSSYEQYFGPGTRLTVT.

CDR3 loop: CASSWTGGPADTQYF. CDR3 in DNA: TGCGCCAGCAGCTGGACAGGGGGGCCGGCAGATACGCAGTATTTT. The genes are TRBV5-1 and TRBJ2-3; 10 positions match TRBD1. This CDR3 has 15 residues. CDR1 is SGHRS and CDR2 is YFSETQ in the germline V gene. V lost 3 bases to trimming and J lost 4 bases; unmatched junction nucleotides: 5.

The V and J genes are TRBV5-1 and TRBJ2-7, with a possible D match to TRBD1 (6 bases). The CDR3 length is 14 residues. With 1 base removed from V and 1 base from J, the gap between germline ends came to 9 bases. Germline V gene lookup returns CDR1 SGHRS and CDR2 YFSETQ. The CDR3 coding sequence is TGCGCCAGCAGCTTGCAGGGGATTTCCTACGAGCAGTACTTC. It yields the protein CASSLQGISYEQYF.

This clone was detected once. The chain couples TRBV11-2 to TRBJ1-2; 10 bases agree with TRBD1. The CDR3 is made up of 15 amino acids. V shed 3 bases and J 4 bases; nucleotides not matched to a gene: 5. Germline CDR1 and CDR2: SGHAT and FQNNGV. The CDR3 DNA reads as TGTGCCAGCAGCTTCCGGGACAGGGGCGCCTATGGCTACACCTTC. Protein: CASSFRDRGAYGYTF. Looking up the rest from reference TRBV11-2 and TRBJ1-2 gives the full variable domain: EAGVAQSPRYKIIEKRQSVAFWCNPISGHATLYWYQQILGQGPKLLIQFQNNGVVDDSQLPKDRFSAERLKGVDSTLKIQPAKLEDSAVYLCASSFRDRGAYGYTFGSGTRLTVV.

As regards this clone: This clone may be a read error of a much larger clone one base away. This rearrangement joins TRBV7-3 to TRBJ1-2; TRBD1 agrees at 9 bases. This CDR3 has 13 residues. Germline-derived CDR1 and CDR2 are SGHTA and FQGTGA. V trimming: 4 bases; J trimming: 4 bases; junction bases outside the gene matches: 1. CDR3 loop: CASSSTGGYGYTF. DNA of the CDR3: TGTGCCAGCAGCTCGACAGGGGGCTATGGCTACACCTTC.

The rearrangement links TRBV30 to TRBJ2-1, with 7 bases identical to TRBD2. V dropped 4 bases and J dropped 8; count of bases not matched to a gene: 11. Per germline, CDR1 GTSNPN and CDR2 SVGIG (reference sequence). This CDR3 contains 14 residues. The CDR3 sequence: CAWTSPGRVDEQFF. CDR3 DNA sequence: TGTGCCTGGACCTCACCGGGGAGGGTCGATGAGCAGTTCTTC.

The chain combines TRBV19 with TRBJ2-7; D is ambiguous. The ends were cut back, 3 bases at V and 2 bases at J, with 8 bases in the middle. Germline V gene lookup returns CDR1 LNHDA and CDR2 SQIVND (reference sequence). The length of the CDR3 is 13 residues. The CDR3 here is CASSIGFPYEQYF. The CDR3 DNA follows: TGTGCCAGTAGTATCGGGTTCCCCTACGAGCAGTACTTC.

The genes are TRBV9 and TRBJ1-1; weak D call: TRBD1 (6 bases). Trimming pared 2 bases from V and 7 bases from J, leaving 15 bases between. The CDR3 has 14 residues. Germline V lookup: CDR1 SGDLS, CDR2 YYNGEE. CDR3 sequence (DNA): TGTGCCAGCAGCGTGACCGGGACACCTCTTGAAGCTTTCTTT. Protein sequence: CASSVTGTPLEAFF.

This chain's CDR3 is CASSPEPRRRQYF. The CDR3 bases are TGTGCCAGCTCTCCCGAGCCTCGGAGACGGCAGTACTTC. The rearrangement links TRBV6-5 to TRBJ2-7; no clear D. The CDR3 has 13 amino acids. CDR1 MNHEY and CDR2 SVGAGI come from the germline V gene. Trimming cost V 8 bases and J 9 bases, with 20 bases left between them.

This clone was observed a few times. The CDR3, as DNA: TGTGCCAGTAGGGAGACAGGGATCAATCAGCCCCAGCATTTT. Its protein product is CASRETGINQPQHF. The rearrangement uses TRBV19 and TRBJ1-5, with 7 bases fitting TRBD1. In germline, CDR1 is LNHDA, CDR2 SQIVND (reference sequence). The CDR3 runs 14 residues. Trimming took 6 bases from V and 3 from J; bases not matched to a gene: 5.

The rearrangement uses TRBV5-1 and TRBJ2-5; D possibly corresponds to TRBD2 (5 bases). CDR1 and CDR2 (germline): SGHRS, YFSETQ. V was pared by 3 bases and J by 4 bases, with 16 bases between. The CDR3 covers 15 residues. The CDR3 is CASSYSGGIVETQYF. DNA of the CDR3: TGCGCCAGCAGCTACAGCGGTGGGATTGTAGAGACCCAGTACTTC.

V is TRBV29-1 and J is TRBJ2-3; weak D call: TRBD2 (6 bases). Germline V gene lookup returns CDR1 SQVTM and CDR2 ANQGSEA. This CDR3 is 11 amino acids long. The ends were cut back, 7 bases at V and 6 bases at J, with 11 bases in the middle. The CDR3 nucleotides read TGCAGCGGCGGGGTGGTGGATACGCAGTATTTT. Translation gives CSGGVVDTQYF.

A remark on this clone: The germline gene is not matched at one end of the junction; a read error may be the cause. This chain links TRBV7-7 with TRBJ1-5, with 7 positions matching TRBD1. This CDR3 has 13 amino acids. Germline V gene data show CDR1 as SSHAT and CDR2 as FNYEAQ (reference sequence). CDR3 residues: CASTSGTDQPQHF. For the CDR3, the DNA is TGTGCTAGCACCTCCGGGACAGATCAGCCCCAGCATTTT. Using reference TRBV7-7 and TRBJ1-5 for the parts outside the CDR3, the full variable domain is GAGVSQSPRYKVTKRGQDVTLRCDPISSHATLYWYQQALGQGPEFLTYFNYEAQPDKSGLPSDRFSAERPEGSISTLTIQRTEQRDSAMYRCASTSGTDQPQHFGDGTRLSIL.